The T cell receptor (beta chain) under discussion was sequenced for a study of shared clonotypes between healthy human individuals. Notes on the study in general: In this cohort, only blood was sampled, and tissue repertoires likely differ.

Naive CD8 cells were CD45RO-negative, positively selected for CCR7, excluding terminally differentiated effector memory CD45RA+ cells. Data came from immunoSEQ multiplex PCR; TCRdb stores just in-frame clones and leaves some out. The table lists about 2.1 million clones, 90% to 95% of them singletons, with around 1.7% in the top ten. There are 18 residues in the CDR3. Germline V gene data show CDR1 as SEHNR and CDR2 as FQNEAQ (reference sequence). Trimming removed 5 bases from V and 7 bases from J; junction bases left unmatched: 16. In regard to this clone: Its antigen is currently unknown.

The rearrangement joins TRBV7-9 to TRBJ2-1; the match to TRBD1 covers 11 bases. The sequenced sample was naive CD8+ T cells from PBMCs. This sequence was found in a man aged 18 to 29 in good health. Some clones in this sample may be carry-over from other donors' samples. DNA for the CDR3: TGTGCCAGCAGCACCAGATCCCAAGGACAGGGGGCGGGGAATGAGCAGTTCTTC. Protein product: CASSTRSQGQGAGNEQFF.